One sample yielded the 2 T cell receptor beta chains listed below, sequenced in a study of blood T cells in healthy people across ages. Then a second PCR, running about 6 to 12 cycles, was carried out with a sample-barcoded 5' primer and a J-beta primer mix. TCRdb redid the calling of the 5' RACE reads with MiXCR, one entry per CDR3 protein. The repertoire consists of about 760,000 distinct CDR3 sequences, with roughly three fifths occurring once and the leading ten covering around a quarter. The sample was blood. These receptors were taken from a man aged 35-49 years in good health.

The chain employs TRBV7-6 and TRBJ2-1; TRBD1 aligns across 8 bases. The germline CDR1 and CDR2 sequences are SGHVS and FNYEAQ. The CDR3 sequence is 16 residues long. The junction had 18 bases not matched to a gene; V was cut back by 4 bases and J by 13 bases. The DNA for the CDR3 is TGTGCCAGCAGCTCAAGGGGTGGACAGGGTGTAGAGACCCAGTTCTTC. It yields the protein CASSSRGGQGVETQFF.

CDR3 loop: CAISESRGGTDTQYF. The CDR3 region has the DNA TGTGCCATCAGTGAGTCGCGGGGAGGTACAGATACGCAGTATTTT. This rearrangement joins TRBV10-3 to TRBJ2-3; possible D gene TRBD2, 6 bases. CDR1 is ENHRY and CDR2 is SYGVKD in the germline V gene. The CDR3 is 15 amino acids. V was shortened by 0 bases and J by 3 bases, with 10 bases between the two germline ends.